This T cell receptor beta chain was documented in a study of tumor-infiltrating lymphocytes in localized non-small cell lung cancer. TCRdb's table, derived via immunoSEQ multiplex PCR, lists solely in-frame clones and lacks some. This sample carries 20,000 to 25,000 clones, nearly 80% of them seen once, and the ten largest clones take around 3.4%. The CDR3 extends over 15 amino acids. After removal of 0 bases from V and 5 bases from J, the junction contained 5 bases not matched to a gene. From germline, CDR1 is LGHNA and CDR2 YSLEER. The V call is TRBV4-3, the J call TRBJ2-5, with 8 positions matching TRBD2. The sequence was obtained from a human donor with non-small cell lung cancer. Sequenced material: lung tumor tissue. CDR3 DNA: TGCGCCAGCAGCCAAGAAGGACTAGCAGGGGAGACCCAGTACTTC. Its protein is CASSQEGLAGETQYF.